The rows below give T cell receptor beta chains drawn from one sample of a study of control samples from healthy donors and cancer patients. Assay: immunoSEQ multiplex PCR; the TCRdb copy retains only in-frame clones and omits some. The table has 120,000 or so clones, approximately 94% seen once. The specimen was blood. The receptors originated from a man aged 30 to 39 in good health. CDR3s include the opening cysteine and the closing phenylalanine or tryptophan. A D gene is named only where the DNA matches it firmly. A row's size may be missing; if present it is once, few, many or a size class.

clone_size | cdr3_length | j_call | v_call | d_call | cdr3_nt | cdr3_aa
- | 13 | TRBJ2-5 | TRBV16 | TRBD1 | TGTGCCAGCAGCCCTGGGACAGGAGAGACCCAGTACTTC | CASSPGTGETQYF
- | 13 | TRBJ1-3 | TRBV30 | - | TGTGCCTGGAGTGAAGGGAACGGAAACACCATATATTTT | CAWSEGNGNTIYF
few | 17 | TRBJ2-2 | TRBV9 | - | TGTGCCAGCAGCGTAGGGGGCAGTCTTAGGAGTAGCGGGGAGCTGTTTTTT | CASSVGGSLRSSGELFF
- | 14 | TRBJ1-1 | TRBV7-8 | - | TGTGCCAGCAGCTTAGCGGGTCCCAACACTGAAGCTTTCTTT | CASSLAGPNTEAFF
once | 13 | TRBJ2-7 | TRBV5-1 | - | TGCGCCAGCAGCGGGGGCTTTACCTACGAGCAGTACTTC | CASSGGFTYEQYF
- | 13 | TRBJ1-1 | TRBV30 | - | TGTGCCTGGAGTCGGGCAATGTACACTGAAGCTTTCTTT | CAWSRAMYTEAFF
once | 12 | TRBJ1-4 | TRBV5-6 | - | TGTGCCAGCAGCTTAAATGGAGAAAAACTGTTTTTT | CASSLNGEKLFF
- | 13 | TRBJ1-2 | TRBV30 | - | TGTGCCTGGAAAGGCTCTTCTAACTATGGCTACACCTTC | CAWKGSSNYGYTF
- | 15 | TRBJ1-4 | TRBV2 | - | TGTGCCAGCAGCCCCGGACGGCGACTGTATGAAAAACTGTTTTTT | CASSPGRRLYEKLFF
- | 12 | TRBJ1-2 | TRBV2 | - | TGTGCCAGCAGCCAGGGCGTGTATGGCTACACCTTC | CASSQGVYGYTF
- | 15 | TRBJ1-2 | TRBV28 | - | TGTGCCAGCAGTCTTTACAGGAGCTCTAACTATGGCTACACCTTC | CASSLYRSSNYGYTF